This passage covers 21 T cell receptor beta chains from one sample sequenced in a study of blood T cells in healthy people across ages. For the second PCR, which ran for roughly 7 to 11 cycles, a sample-barcoded 5' primer and a J-beta primer mix were used. Each CDR3 protein gets one entry after TCRdb re-called the 5' RACE reads with MiXCR. The data contain fewer than 900,000 distinct CDR3 sequences, approximately 49% of them singletons. Sequencing used blood. The source of these receptors is an older woman in good health.

The chain combines TRBV20-1 with TRBJ1-2; D unclear. Trimming left V 6 bases short and J 2 bases short, with 10 bases between. Germline V gene lookup returns CDR1 DFQATT and CDR2 SNEGSKA (reference sequence). The CDR3 extends over 12 amino acids. The CDR3 DNA sequence: TGCAGTGCCCATCGGGCCAACTATGGCTACACCTTC. It codes for CSAHRANYGYTF.

The chain joins TRBV27 to TRBJ2-1; weak D call: TRBD2 (5 bases). The germline V gene has CDR1 MNHEY and CDR2 SMNVEV (reference sequence). The CDR3 spans 14 residues. V lost 5 bases and J 8 bases, leaving 16 bases between the germline ends. The CDR3 bases are TGTGCCAGCAGTATCTCACTGGTGGGAGATGAGCAGTTCTTC. This translates into CASSISLVGDEQFF.

The chain employs TRBV7-2 and TRBJ2-1; 16 bases are shared with TRBD2. Germline V CDR1 and CDR2: SGHTA, FQGNSA. The CDR3 contains 17 residues. With 4 bases clipped from V and 8 bases from J, the junction kept 8 bases outside the gene matches. This CDR3 is CASSWAGGLAGGDEQFF. CDR3 DNA: TGTGCCAGCAGCTGGGCGGGGGGACTAGCGGGAGGGGATGAGCAGTTCTTC.

This clonotype was picked up a small number of times. The chain recombines TRBV20-1 with TRBJ2-1; 9 bases align to TRBD1. CDR1 and CDR2 from the germline V gene are DFQATT and SNEGSKA (reference sequence). The CDR3 contains 12 residues. V lost 6 bases, J lost 15 bases, and 12 bases stayed unmatched. As DNA, the CDR3 is TGCAGTGCCGTCCGGGACAGGGAGGTTCGGTTCTTC. This codes for CSAVRDREVRFF.

The rearrangement links TRBV7-2 to TRBJ1-2, with D possibly TRBD1 on 6 matching bases. The CDR3 contains 15 residues. V dropped 5 bases and J dropped 5 bases, with 18 bases sitting between them. CDR1 is SGHTA and CDR2 is FQGNSA in the germline V gene. The chain's CDR3 is CASSPRDRLRYGYTF. DNA for the CDR3: TGTGCCAGCAGCCCCCGAGACAGGCTTCGTTATGGCTACACCTTC.

The chain links TRBV20-1 to TRBJ2-2; possible D gene TRBD2, 6 bases. The CDR3 is 16 residues long. Germline loops: CDR1 DFQATT, CDR2 SNEGSKA (reference sequence). Trimming left V 5 bases short and J 0 bases short, with 16 bases between. CDR3 sequence (DNA): TGCAGTGCTTCCAACCGGAGGGCTACGAACACCGGGGAGCTGTTTTTT. It encodes CSASNRRATNTGELFF.

This clonotype was seen only once. The chain uses TRBV20-1 and TRBJ2-7, with D possibly TRBD2 on 5 matching bases. In germline, CDR1 is DFQATT, CDR2 SNEGSKA (reference sequence). Trimming removed 3 bases at V and 0 bases at J, with 18 bases between. The CDR3 has 16 amino acids. Here the CDR3 DNA reads TGCAGTGCTAGTCCCCCAGCGGACGGCAGCTCCTACGAGCAGTACTTC. This translates into CSASPPADGSSYEQYF.

The count of this clonotype is one. This chain links TRBV2 with TRBJ2-2; no reliable D call. V shed 6 bases and J shed 1 base, with 9 bases lying between them. The CDR3 runs 14 residues. Germline CDR1 SNHLY, CDR2 FYNNEI. CDR3 residues: CASRGSRNTGELFF. CDR3 DNA: TGTGCCAGCAGGGGTAGCAGGAACACCGGGGAGCTGTTTTTT.

Regarding this clonotype: This CDR3 is missing its conserved last phenylalanine or tryptophan, likely due to a read error. The V gene is TRBV7-2, the J gene TRBJ2-1; 11 bases agree with TRBD2. CDR1 and CDR2 from the germline V gene are SGHTA and FQGNSA. The V gene end was trimmed by 5 bases and the J gene end by 3 bases; junction bases not matched to a gene: 6. The CDR3 has 16 amino acids. Here the CDR3 DNA reads TGTGCCAGCAGCGAAACTAGCGGGAGCGGCTACAATGAGCAGTTCTTA. Translation: CASSETSGSGYNEQFL.

The chain couples TRBV30 to TRBJ1-5; no firm D call. V lost 1 base and J lost 4, with 11 bases in between. The CDR3 extends over 14 amino acids. Germline assignment: CDR1 GTSNPN and CDR2 SVGIG (reference sequence). The CDR3 loop reads CAWSGYKANQPQHF. CDR3 in DNA: TGTGCCTGGAGTGGCTACAAAGCGAATCAGCCCCAGCATTTT.

The rearrangement uses TRBV25-1 and TRBJ1-5; no definite D call. Germline assignment: CDR1 MGHDK and CDR2 SYGVNS. This CDR3 has 14 residues. V was trimmed by 3 bases and J by 3 bases, leaving 9 bases between them. The CDR3 DNA follows: TGTGCCAGCAGTGAGATTGGGTACAATCAGCCCCAGCATTTT. Translated: CASSEIGYNQPQHF.

Only a few counts were recorded for this clonotype. The rearrangement joins TRBV27 to TRBJ2-7; D unclear. The CDR3 is 13 residues long. V lost 3 bases, J lost 1 base, and 7 bases lay in between. The germline gives CDR1 MNHEY, CDR2 SMNVEV (reference sequence). CDR3 sequence: CASSFKQSYEQYF. The CDR3 DNA sequence: TGTGCCAGCAGTTTCAAACAGTCCTACGAGCAGTACTTC.

This clonotype was seen only once. The chain recombines TRBV7-2 with TRBJ2-5; TRBD2 aligns across 9 bases. CDR1 SGHTA and CDR2 FQGNSA come from the germline V gene. With 2 bases clipped from V and 5 bases from J, the junction kept 9 bases outside the gene matches. The CDR3 runs 16 residues. The CDR3 loop reads CASSLTGGGAEETQYF. As DNA, the CDR3 is TGTGCCAGCAGCTTAACCGGCGGGGGGGCGGAGGAGACCCAGTACTTC.

The chain carries TRBV29-1 and TRBJ1-2, with D possibly TRBD1 on 6 matching bases. Germline assignment: CDR1 SQVTM and CDR2 ANQGSEA. This CDR3 has 15 amino acids. V dropped 2 bases and J dropped 2 bases, with 15 bases sitting between them. The CDR3 bases are TGCAGCGTTGAAAAACAGACAGGACTCAACTATGGCTACACCTTC. Protein sequence: CSVEKQTGLNYGYTF.

This chain connects TRBV28 to TRBJ1-2, with D possibly being TRBD1 (5 bases). The V and J ends lost 2 bases and 6 bases respectively, with 10 bases between them. Per the germline V gene, CDR1 is MDHEN and CDR2 is SYDVKM. The CDR3 is 13 amino acids. The CDR3 sequence: CASSLGTEDGYTF. The CDR3, as DNA: TGTGCCAGCAGTTTAGGGACTGAAGATGGCTACACCTTC.

The V and J genes are TRBV14 and TRBJ2-2; weak D call: TRBD2 (5 bases). The CDR3 consists of 15 residues. V lost 0 bases, J lost 5 bases, and 10 bases lay in between. The germline CDR1 and CDR2 sequences are SGHDN and FVKESK. The CDR3 here is CASSQEVSGTGELFF. As DNA, the CDR3 is TGTGCCAGCAGCCAAGAAGTCTCGGGGACCGGGGAGCTGTTTTTT.

The gene calls are TRBV28 and TRBJ1-1; no reliable D call. The germline gives CDR1 MDHEN, CDR2 SYDVKM. The length of the CDR3 is 15 residues. The germline V and J ends were trimmed by 4 bases and 3 bases, with 15 bases remaining between them. CDR3 sequence (DNA): TGTGCCAGCAGTTATGAACAGATCTCCTACACTGAAGCTTTCTTT. It is translated as CASSYEQISYTEAFF.

In this sample, this clonotype turned up many times. The J gene is TRBJ2-5, the V gene TRBV5-8; the D gene is possibly TRBD2 (7 bases). CDR3 length: 19 residues. Per germline, CDR1 SGHTS and CDR2 YDEGEE. Trimming removed 0 bases at V and 4 bases at J, with 25 bases between. The CDR3 sequence is CASSLGTGAGTRGRETQYF. The CDR3 DNA sequence: TGTGCCAGCAGCTTGGGGACTGGAGCGGGAACGAGGGGGAGAGAGACCCAGTACTTC.

V usage is TRBV4-2 and J usage is TRBJ2-7; 11 bases are shared with TRBD2. Germline values: CDR1 LGHNA, CDR2 YNFKEQ. With V trimmed by 2 bases and J by 0 bases, 9 bases remained unmatched. The CDR3 is made up of 18 amino acids. This chain's CDR3 is CASSQLPGTSGSSYEQYF. The CDR3, as DNA: TGTGCCAGCAGCCAACTCCCCGGGACTAGCGGTAGCTCCTACGAGCAGTACTTC.

This chain joins TRBV28 and TRBJ2-1; perhaps TRBD1 as D (6 bases). Trimming stripped 4 bases from V and 7 bases from J, with 14 bases between. The CDR3 sequence is 14 residues long. Germline V gene data show CDR1 as MDHEN and CDR2 as SYDVKM. The CDR3 DNA reads TGTGCCAGCAGTTCCCCCGGGACAAGGAATGAGCAGTTCTTC. Protein product: CASSSPGTRNEQFF.

This chain uses TRBV7-9 with TRBJ2-5, with D maybe TRBD2 (5 bases). Germline V lookup: CDR1 SEHNR, CDR2 FQNEAQ (reference sequence). Trimming pared 3 bases from V and 11 bases from J, leaving 13 bases between. The CDR3 runs 12 residues. In DNA form, the CDR3 reads TGTGCCAGCAGCTTGAGCCGCTGGGAGCAGTACTTC. Translating it yields CASSLSRWEQYF.